This T cell receptor beta chain was profiled in a study of beta chain features in type 1 diabetes. For the study at large: The patients were much like the healthy donors in age, gender and cell yields.

All of the isolated RNA was reverse transcribed, so expressed TCRB transcripts were sequenced. Method: immunoSEQ multiplex PCR; TCRdb's copy keeps in-frame clones and lacks some. The table records 620,000 or so clones, roughly a sixth of them present only once. Germline CDR1 and CDR2: SEHNR and FQNEAQ (reference sequence). After removal of 4 bases from V and 6 bases from J, the junction contained 18 bases not matched to a gene. The CDR3 extends over 18 amino acids. It was via CD45RO/CCR7/CD25/CD127/CD95/CD27 that CD4+ naive, central memory, regulatory and stem cell-like memory cells were sorted. This clone was observed at least ten times.

This receptor was identified in a man younger than 35 in good health. V usage is TRBV7-9 and J usage is TRBJ2-1, with 7 bases aligning to TRBD1. The material sequenced was naive CD4+ T cells from blood. The DNA for the CDR3 is TGTGCCAGCAGCTCTACGGGCCCTTACAGGGGCTTACGCAATGAGCAGTTCTTC. Its translation is CASSSTGPYRGLRNEQFF.